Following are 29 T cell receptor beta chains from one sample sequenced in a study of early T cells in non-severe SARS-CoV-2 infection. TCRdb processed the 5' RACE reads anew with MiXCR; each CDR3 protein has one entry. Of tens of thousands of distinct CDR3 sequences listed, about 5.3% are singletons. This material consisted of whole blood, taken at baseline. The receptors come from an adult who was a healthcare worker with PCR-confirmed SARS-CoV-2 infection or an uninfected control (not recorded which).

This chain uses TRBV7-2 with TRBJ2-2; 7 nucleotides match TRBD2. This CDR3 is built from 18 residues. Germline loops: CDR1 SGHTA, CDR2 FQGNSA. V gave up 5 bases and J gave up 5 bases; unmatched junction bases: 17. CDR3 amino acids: CASSPRVVGGPGTGELFF. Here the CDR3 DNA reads TGTGCCAGCAGCCCCCGGGTGGTGGGAGGGCCCGGAACCGGGGAGCTGTTTTTT. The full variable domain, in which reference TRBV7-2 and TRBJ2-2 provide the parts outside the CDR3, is GAGVSQSPSNKVTEKGKDVELRCDPISGHTALYWYRQSLGQGLEFLIYFQGNSAPDKSGLPSDRFSAERTGGSVSTLTIQRTQQEDSAVYLCASSPRVVGGPGTGELFFGEGSRLTVL.

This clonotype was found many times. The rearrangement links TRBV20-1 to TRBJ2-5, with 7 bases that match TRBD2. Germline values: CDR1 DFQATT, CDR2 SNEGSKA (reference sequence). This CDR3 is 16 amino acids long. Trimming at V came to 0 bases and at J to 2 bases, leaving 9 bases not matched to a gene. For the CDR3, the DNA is TGCAGTGCTAGAGATCAGCGGGAACTGGTTCAAGAGACCCAGTACTTC. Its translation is CSARDQRELVQETQYF.

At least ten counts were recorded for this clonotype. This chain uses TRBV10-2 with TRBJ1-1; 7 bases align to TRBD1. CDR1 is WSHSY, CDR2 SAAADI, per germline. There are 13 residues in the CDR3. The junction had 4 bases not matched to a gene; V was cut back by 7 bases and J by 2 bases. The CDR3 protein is CASTGTDNTEAFF. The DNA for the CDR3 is TGCGCCAGCACCGGGACAGATAACACTGAAGCTTTCTTT.

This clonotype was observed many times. The CDR3 DNA is TGTGCCAGCAGCCAAGGCCTAAGGGGTGGCGGCTACACCTTC. Its translation is CASSQGLRGGGYTF. The chain joins TRBV3-1 to TRBJ1-2, with D maybe TRBD1 (5 bases). Germline loops: CDR1 LGHDT, CDR2 YNNKEL (reference sequence). V lost 1 base and J 8 bases, leaving 14 bases between the germline ends. The CDR3 consists of 14 residues.

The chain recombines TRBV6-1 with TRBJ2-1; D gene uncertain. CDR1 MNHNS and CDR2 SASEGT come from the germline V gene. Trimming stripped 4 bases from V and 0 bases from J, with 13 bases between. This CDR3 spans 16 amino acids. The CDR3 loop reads CASSGTWAPSYNEQFF. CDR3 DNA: TGTGCCAGCAGTGGTACTTGGGCCCCCTCCTACAATGAGCAGTTCTTC.

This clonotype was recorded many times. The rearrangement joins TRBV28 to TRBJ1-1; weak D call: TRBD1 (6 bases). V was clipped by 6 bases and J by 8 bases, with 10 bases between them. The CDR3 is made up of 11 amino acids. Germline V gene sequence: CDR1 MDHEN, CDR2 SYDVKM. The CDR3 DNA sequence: TGTGCCAGCAGAGGGGGGACCGAAGCTTTCTTT. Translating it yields CASRGGTEAFF.

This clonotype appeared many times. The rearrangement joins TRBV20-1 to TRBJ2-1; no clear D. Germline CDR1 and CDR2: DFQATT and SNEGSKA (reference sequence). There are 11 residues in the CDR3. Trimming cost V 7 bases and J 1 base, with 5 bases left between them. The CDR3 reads CSGRSYNEQFF. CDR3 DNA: TGCAGTGGTAGGTCCTACAATGAGCAGTTCTTC.

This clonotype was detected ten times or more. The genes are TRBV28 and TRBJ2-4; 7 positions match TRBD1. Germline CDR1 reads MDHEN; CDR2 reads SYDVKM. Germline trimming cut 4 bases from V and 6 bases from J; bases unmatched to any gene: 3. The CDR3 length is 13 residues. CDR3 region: CASSYRGINIQYF. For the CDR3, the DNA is TGTGCCAGCAGTTACAGGGGTATAAACATTCAGTACTTC.

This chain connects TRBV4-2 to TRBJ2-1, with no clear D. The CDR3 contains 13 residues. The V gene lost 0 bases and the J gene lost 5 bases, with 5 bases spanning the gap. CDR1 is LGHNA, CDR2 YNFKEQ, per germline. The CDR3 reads CASSQDYHNEQFF. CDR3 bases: TGTGCCAGCAGCCAAGACTACCACAATGAGCAGTTCTTC.

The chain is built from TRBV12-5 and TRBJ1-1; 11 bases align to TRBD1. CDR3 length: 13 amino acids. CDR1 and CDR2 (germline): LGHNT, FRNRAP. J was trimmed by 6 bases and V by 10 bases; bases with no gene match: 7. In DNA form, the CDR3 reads TGTGCTACCGGACAGGGGGCGCAACCTGAAGCTTTCTTT. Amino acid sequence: CATGQGAQPEAFF.

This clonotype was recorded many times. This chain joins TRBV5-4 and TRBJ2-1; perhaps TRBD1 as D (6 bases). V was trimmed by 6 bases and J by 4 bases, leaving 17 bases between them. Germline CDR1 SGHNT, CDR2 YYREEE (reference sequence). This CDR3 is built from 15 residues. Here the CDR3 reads CASIKDSIEYNEQFF. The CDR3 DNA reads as TGTGCCAGCATCAAGGACAGCATAGAGTACAATGAGCAGTTCTTC.

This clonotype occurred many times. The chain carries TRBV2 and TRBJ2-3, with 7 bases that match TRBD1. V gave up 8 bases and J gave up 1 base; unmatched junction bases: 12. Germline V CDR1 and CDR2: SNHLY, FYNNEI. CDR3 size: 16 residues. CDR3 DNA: TGTGCCAGCGGTTTTGACAGGGATCGTGGCACAGATACGCAGTATTTT. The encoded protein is CASGFDRDRGTDTQYF. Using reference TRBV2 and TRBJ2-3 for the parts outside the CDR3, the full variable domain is EPEVTQTPSHQVTQMGQEVILRCVPISNHLYFYWYRQILGQKVEFLVSFYNNEISEKSEIFDDQFSVERPDGSNFTLKIRSTKLEDSAMYFCASGFDRDRGTDTQYFGPGTRLTVL.

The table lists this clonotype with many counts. The CDR3 sequence: CSATGFSTDTQYF. CDR3 DNA sequence: TGCAGTGCTACCGGATTTAGCACAGATACGCAGTATTTT. The V gene is TRBV20-1, the J gene TRBJ2-3, with D unresolved. V gave up 4 bases and J gave up 0 bases, with 8 bases separating them. There are 13 residues in the CDR3. CDR1 is DFQATT and CDR2 is SNEGSKA in the germline V gene (reference sequence).

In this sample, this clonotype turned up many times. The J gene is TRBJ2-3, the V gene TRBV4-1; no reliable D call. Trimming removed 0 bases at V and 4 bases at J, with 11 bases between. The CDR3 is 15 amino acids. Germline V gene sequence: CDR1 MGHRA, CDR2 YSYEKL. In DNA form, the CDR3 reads TGCGCCAGCAGCCAAGACTCTGGGGTGTCAGATACGCAGTATTTT. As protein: CASSQDSGVSDTQYF.

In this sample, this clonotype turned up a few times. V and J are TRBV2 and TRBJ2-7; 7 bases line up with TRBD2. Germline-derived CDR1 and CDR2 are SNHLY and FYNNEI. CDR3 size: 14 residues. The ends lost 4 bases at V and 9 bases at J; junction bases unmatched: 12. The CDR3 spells CASSALGGSEGQYF. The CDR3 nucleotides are TGTGCCAGCAGTGCGCTCGGGGGGAGTGAAGGGCAGTACTTC.

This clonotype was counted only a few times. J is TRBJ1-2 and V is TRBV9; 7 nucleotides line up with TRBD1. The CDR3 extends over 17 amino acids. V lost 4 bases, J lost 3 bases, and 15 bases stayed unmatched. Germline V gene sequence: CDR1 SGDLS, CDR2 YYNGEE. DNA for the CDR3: TGTGCCAGCAGCCGTTTCACGAACAGGGGACGGGACTATGGCTACACCTTC. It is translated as CASSRFTNRGRDYGYTF.

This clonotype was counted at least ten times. CDR3 amino acids: CATYQGGYTF. The CDR3 coding sequence is TGTGCCACCTACCAGGGCGGCTACACCTTC. J is TRBJ1-2 and V is TRBV27, with D perhaps TRBD1 (5 bases). Germline V CDR1 and CDR2: MNHEY, SMNVEV (reference sequence). V lost 10 bases to trimming and J lost 8 bases, with 11 bases between them. This CDR3 has 10 amino acids.

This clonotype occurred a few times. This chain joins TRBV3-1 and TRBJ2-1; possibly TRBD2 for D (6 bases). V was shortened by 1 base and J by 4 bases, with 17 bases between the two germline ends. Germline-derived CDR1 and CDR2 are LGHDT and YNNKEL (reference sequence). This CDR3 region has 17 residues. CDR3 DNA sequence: TGTGCCAGCAGCCAAGTGGAGTTCGGACTACAATACAATGAGCAGTTCTTC. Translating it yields CASSQVEFGLQYNEQFF.

The CDR3 DNA reads TGCAGTGCTAGGGTCTGGGGGCGCGACTATGGCTACACCTTC. It yields the protein CSARVWGRDYGYTF. This sequence joins TRBV20-1 and TRBJ1-2, with D perhaps matching TRBD1 (6 bases). V shed 3 bases and J shed 3 bases, with 14 bases lying between them. Germline values: CDR1 DFQATT, CDR2 SNEGSKA (reference sequence). This CDR3 spans 14 amino acids.

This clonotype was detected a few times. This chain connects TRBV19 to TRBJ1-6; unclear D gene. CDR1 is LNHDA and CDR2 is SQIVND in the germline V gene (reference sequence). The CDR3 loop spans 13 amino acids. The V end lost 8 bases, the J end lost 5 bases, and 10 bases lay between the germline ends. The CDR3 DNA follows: TGTGCCAGTTCAGCGAGAGATAATTCACCCCTCCACTTT. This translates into CASSARDNSPLHF.

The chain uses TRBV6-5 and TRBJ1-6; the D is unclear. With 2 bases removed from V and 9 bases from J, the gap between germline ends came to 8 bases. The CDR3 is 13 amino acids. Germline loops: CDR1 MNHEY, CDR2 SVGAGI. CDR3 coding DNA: TGTGCCAGCAGTTACCGGGGTTCTTCACCCCTCCACTTT. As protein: CASSYRGSSPLHF.

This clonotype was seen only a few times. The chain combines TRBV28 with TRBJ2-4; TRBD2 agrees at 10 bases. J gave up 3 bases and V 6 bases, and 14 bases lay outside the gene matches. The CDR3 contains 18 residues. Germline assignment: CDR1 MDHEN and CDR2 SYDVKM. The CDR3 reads CASSSPPASGRVKNIQYF. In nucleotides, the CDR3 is TGTGCCAGCAGCTCCCCCCCGGCTAGCGGGAGAGTCAAAAACATTCAGTACTTC.

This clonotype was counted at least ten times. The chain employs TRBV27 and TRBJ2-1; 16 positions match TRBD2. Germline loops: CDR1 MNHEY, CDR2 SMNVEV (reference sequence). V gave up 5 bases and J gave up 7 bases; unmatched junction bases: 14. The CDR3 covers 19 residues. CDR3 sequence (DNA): TGTGCCAGCAGTCCCTCCCCCCCGGGACTAGCGGGAGGGCTAAATGAGCAGTTCTTC. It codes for CASSPSPPGLAGGLNEQFF.

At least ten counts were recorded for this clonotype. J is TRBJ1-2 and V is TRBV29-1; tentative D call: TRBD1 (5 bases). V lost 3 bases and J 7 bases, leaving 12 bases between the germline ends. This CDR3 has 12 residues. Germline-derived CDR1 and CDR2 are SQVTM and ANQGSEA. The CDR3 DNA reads TGCAGCGTTGAGGGGCTTAATTTTGGCTACACCTTC. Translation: CSVEGLNFGYTF.

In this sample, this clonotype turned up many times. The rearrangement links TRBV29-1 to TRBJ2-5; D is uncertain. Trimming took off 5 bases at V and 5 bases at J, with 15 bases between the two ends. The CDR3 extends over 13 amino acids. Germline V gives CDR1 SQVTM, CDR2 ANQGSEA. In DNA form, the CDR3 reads TGCAGCGTTCCGGACCCGGCAGTGGAGACCCAGTACTTC. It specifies CSVPDPAVETQYF.

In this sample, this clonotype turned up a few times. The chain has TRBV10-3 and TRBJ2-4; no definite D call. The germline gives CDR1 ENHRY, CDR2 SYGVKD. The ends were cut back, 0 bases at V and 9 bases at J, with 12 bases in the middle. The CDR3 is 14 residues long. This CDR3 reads CAISESMGNSIQYF. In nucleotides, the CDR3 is TGTGCCATCAGTGAGTCGATGGGAAATAGCATTCAGTACTTC.

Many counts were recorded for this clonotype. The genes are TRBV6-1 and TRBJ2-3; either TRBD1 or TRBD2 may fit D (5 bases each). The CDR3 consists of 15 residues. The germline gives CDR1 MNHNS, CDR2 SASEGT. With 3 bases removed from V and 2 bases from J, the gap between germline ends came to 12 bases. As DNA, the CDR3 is TGTGCCAGCAGTGATTGGGGGACCCTCACAGATACGCAGTATTTT. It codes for CASSDWGTLTDTQYF.

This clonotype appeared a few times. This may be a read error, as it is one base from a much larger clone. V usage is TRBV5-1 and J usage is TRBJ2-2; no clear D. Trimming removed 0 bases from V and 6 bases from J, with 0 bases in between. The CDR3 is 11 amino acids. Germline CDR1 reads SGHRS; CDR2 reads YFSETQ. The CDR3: CASSLAGELFF. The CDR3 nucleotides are TGCGCCAGCAGCTTGGCCGGGGAGCTGTTTTTT.

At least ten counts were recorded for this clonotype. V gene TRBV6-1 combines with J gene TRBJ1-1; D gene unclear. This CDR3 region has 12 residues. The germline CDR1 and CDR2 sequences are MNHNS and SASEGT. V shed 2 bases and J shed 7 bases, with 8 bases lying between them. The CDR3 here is CASSEYDGEAFF. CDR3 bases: TGTGCCAGCAGTGAATACGACGGTGAAGCTTTCTTT.